This entry features one TCR beta chain sequence. The data belong to a study of blood T cell repertoires in COVID-19. Sequencing used immunoSEQ multiplex PCR; TCRdb keeps in-frame clones, though not all of them. Counted here are 90,000 or so clones, roughly 77% occurring once; the ten biggest clones make up nearly 25%. This CDR3 is built from 11 residues. Germline V gives CDR1 GTSNPN, CDR2 SVGIG (reference sequence). Trimming removed 3 bases at V and 9 bases at J, with 11 bases between. The chain carries TRBV30 and TRBJ1-1; no firm D call. The sample comprised peripheral blood. The clonotype was recovered from a human donor in a cohort sampled during active COVID-19. CDR3 DNA: TGTGCCTGGAGCCTAACGCCCCAAGCTTTCTTT. It is translated as CAWSLTPQAFF.